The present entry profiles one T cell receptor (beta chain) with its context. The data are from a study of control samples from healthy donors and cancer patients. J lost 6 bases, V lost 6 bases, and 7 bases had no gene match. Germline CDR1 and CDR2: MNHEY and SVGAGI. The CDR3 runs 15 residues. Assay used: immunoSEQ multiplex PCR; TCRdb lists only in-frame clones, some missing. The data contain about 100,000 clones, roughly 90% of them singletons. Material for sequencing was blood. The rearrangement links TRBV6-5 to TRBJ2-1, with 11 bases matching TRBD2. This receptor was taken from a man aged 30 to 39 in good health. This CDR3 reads CASSKLAGDINEQFF. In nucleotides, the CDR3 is TGTGCCAGCAGCAAACTAGCGGGAGATATCAATGAGCAGTTCTTC.